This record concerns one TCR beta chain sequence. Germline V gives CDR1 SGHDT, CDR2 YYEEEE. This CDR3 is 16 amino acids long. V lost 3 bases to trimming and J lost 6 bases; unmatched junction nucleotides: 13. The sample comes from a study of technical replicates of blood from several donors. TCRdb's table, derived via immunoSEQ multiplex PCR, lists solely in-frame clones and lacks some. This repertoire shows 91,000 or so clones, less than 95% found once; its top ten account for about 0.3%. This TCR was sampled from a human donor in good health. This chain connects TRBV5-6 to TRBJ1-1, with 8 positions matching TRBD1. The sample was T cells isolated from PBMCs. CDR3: CASSSYPGTGLAEAFF. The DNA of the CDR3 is TGTGCCAGCAGCTCTTATCCCGGGACAGGTTTGGCTGAAGCTTTCTTT.